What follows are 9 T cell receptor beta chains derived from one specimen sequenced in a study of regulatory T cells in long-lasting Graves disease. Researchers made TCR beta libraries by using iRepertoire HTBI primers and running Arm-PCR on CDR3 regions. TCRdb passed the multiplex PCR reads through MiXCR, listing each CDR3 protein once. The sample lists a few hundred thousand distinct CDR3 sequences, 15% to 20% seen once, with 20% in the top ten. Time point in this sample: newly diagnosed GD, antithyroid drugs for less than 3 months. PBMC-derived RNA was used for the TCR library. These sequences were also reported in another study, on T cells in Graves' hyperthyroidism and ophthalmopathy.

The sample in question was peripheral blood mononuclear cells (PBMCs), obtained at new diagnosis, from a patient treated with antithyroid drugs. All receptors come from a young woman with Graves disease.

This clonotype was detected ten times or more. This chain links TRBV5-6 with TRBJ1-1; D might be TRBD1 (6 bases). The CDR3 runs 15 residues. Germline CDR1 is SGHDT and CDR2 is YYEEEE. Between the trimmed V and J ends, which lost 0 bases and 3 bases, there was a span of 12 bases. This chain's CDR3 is CASSLAGGRYTEAFF. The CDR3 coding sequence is TGTGCCAGCAGCTTGGCCGGGGGCCGCTACACTGAAGCTTTCTTT.

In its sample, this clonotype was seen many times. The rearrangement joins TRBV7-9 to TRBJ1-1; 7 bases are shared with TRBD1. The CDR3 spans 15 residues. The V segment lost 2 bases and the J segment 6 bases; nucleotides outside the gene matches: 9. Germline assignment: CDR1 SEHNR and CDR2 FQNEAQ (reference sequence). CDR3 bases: TGTGCCAGCAGCTTATTCGGACAGGCATTACCTGAAGCTTTCTTT. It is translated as CASSLFGQALPEAFF.

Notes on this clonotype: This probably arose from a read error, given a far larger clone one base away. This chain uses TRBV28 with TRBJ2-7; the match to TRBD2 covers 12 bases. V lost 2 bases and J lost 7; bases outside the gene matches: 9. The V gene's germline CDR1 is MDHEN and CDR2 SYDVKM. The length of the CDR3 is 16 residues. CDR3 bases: TGTGCCAGCAGTTTACTAGCGGGAGGGCCTTACAATGAGCAGTACTTC. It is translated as CASSLLAGGPYNEQYF.

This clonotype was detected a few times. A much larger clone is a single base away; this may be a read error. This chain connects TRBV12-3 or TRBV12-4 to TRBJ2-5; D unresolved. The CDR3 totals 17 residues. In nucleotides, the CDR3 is TGTGCCGGCAGTTTAGCCCCCTTACTGGCGGTCCAAGAGACCCAGTACTTC. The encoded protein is CAGSLAPLLAVQETQYF.

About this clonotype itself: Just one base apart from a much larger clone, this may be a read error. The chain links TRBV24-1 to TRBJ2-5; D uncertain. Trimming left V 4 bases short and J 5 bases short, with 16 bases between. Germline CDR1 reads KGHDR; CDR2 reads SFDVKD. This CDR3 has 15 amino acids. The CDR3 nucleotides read TGTGCCACCAGTGACCGCATAGGGTTTGGCGAGACCCAGTACTTC. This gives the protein CATSDRIGFGETQYF.

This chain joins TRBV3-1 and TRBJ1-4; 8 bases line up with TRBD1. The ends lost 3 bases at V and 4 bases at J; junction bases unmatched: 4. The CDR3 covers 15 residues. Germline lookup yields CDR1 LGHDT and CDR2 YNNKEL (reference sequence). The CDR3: CASSHGTGLNEKLFF. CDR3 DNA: TGTGCCAGCAGCCATGGGACAGGTCTTAATGAAAAACTGTTTTTT.

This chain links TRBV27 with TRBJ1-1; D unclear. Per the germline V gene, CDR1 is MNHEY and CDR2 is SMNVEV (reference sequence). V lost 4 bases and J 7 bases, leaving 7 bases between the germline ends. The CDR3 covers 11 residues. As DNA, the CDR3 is TGTGCCAGCAGTTCCCGAATTGAAGCTTTCTTT. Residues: CASSSRIEAFF.

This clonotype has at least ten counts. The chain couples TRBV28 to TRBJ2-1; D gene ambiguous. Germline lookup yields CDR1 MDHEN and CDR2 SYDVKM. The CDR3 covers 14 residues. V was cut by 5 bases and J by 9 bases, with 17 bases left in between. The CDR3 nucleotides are TGTGCCAGCAGTACTAAACCCCGCGGTGGTGAGCAGTTCTTC. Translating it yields CASSTKPRGGEQFF.

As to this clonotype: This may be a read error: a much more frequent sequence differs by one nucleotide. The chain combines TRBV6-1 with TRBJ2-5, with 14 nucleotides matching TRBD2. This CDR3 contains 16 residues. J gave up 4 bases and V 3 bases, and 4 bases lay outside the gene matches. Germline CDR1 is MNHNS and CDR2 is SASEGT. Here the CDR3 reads CASSETGTSGGETQYF. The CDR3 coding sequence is TGTGCCAGCAGTGAGACGGGGACTAGCGGGGGAGAGACCCAGTACTTC.